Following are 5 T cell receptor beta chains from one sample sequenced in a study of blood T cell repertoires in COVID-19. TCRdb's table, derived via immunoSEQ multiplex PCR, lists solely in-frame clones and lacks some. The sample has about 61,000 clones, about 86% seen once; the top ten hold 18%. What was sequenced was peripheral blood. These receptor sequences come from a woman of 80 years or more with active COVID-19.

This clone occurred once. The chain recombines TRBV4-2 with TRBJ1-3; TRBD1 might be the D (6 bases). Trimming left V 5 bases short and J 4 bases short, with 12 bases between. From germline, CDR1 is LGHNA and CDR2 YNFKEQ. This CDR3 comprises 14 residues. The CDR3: CASSVQGSGNTIYF. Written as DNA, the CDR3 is TGTGCCAGCAGCGTGCAGGGGTCCGGAAACACCATATATTTT.

The CDR3 DNA reads as TGCGCCAGCAGCCACTCAAGCGGGGGTGCAGATACGCAGTATTTT. This gives the protein CASSHSSGGADTQYF. The V and J genes are TRBV4-3 and TRBJ2-3; 8 nucleotides line up with TRBD2. The CDR3 sequence is 15 residues long. V lost 3 bases to trimming and J lost 4 bases; unmatched junction nucleotides: 6. Germline V gene sequence: CDR1 LGHNA, CDR2 YSLEER.

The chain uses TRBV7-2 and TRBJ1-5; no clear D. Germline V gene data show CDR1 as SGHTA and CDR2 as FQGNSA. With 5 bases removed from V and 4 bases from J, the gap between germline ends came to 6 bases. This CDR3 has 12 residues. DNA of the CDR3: TGTGCCAGCAGCAAGCTAAATCAGCCCCAGCATTTT. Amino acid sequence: CASSKLNQPQHF.

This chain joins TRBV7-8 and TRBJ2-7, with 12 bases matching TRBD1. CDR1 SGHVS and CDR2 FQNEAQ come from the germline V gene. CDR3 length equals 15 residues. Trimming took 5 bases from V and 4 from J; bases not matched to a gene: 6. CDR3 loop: CASSPEGQGAYEQYF. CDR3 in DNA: TGTGCCAGCAGCCCTGAGGGACAGGGGGCTTACGAGCAGTACTTC.

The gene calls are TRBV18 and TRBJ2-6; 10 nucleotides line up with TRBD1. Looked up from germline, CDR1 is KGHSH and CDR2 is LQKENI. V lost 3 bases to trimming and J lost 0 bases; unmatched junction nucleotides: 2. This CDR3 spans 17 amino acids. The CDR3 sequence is CASSPDRGISGANVLTF. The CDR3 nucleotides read TGTGCCAGCTCACCGGACAGGGGGATCTCTGGGGCCAACGTCCTGACTTTC.